A single sample gave rise to the 21 T cell receptor beta chains below, sequenced in a study of blood T cell repertoires in COVID-19. Assay: immunoSEQ multiplex PCR; the TCRdb copy retains only in-frame clones and omits some. The repertoire has 400,000 or so clones, around 90% of them found once; the top ten carry about 0.91%. Specimen: peripheral blood. Receptors were obtained from a man aged 18-30 years with COVID-19, enrolled during active disease.

The genes are TRBV5-6 and TRBJ2-7; 8 nucleotides match TRBD2. The germline V gene has CDR1 SGHDT and CDR2 YYEEEE. The CDR3 runs 17 residues. After removal of 4 bases from V and 1 base from J, the junction contained 13 bases not matched to a gene. The CDR3 spells CASSVGDGTRTSYEQYF. The CDR3, as DNA: TGTGCCAGCAGCGTGGGGGACGGGACTAGAACTTCCTACGAGCAGTACTTC.

This chain joins TRBV9 and TRBJ2-7; possible D gene TRBD1, 5 bases. The CDR3 sequence is 15 residues long. From germline, CDR1 is SGDLS and CDR2 YYNGEE. Between the trimmed V and J ends, which lost 4 bases and 2 bases, there was a span of 16 bases. CDR3 protein: CASSRTSQGTYEQYF. The CDR3 bases are TGTGCCAGCAGCCGCACCAGCCAGGGAACCTACGAGCAGTACTTC.

V usage is TRBV27 and J usage is TRBJ2-1; D call uncertain. CDR3 length: 13 amino acids. Germline V gene data show CDR1 as MNHEY and CDR2 as SMNVEV (reference sequence). Trimming took 2 bases from V and 4 from J, leaving 6 bases between them. CDR3 amino acids: CASSLGGYNEQFF. DNA of the CDR3: TGTGCCAGCAGTTTAGGCGGATACAATGAGCAGTTCTTC.

This sequence joins TRBV6-5 and TRBJ1-5, with D unclear. Trimming cost V 6 bases and J 6 bases, with 12 bases left between them. This CDR3 comprises 13 residues. The germline CDR1 and CDR2 sequences are MNHEY and SVGAGI. This CDR3 reads CASSTTRGQPQHF. The CDR3 coding sequence is TGTGCCAGCAGCACTACCCGAGGTCAGCCCCAGCATTTT.

J is TRBJ2-7 and V is TRBV5-1; 7 bases line up with TRBD1. The CDR3 extends over 14 amino acids. The germline gives CDR1 SGHRS, CDR2 YFSETQ. The ends lost 4 bases at V and 0 bases at J; junction bases unmatched: 4. The CDR3 here is CASSTHRGSYEQYF. The CDR3, as DNA: TGCGCCAGCAGCACCCACAGGGGCTCCTACGAGCAGTACTTC.

The V and J genes are TRBV11-2 and TRBJ2-1, with D unclear. The CDR3 loop spans 15 amino acids. The germline gives CDR1 SGHAT, CDR2 FQNNGV. The V and J ends lost 4 bases and 0 bases respectively, with 10 bases between them. The CDR3 region has the DNA TGTGCCAGCAGCTCCCAGGTGGGCTCCTACAATGAGCAGTTCTTC. Amino acid sequence: CASSSQVGSYNEQFF.

CDR3 amino acids: CASRKTGFGNQPQHF. Written as DNA, the CDR3 is TGTGCCAGCAGAAAGACAGGGTTTGGCAATCAGCCCCAGCATTTT. The chain employs TRBV6-5 and TRBJ1-5; 7 bases agree with TRBD1. This CDR3 has 15 residues. V lost 6 bases to trimming and J lost 2 bases; unmatched junction nucleotides: 7. CDR1 MNHEY and CDR2 SVGAGI come from the germline V gene.

The rearrangement joins TRBV19 to TRBJ1-5; D is unclear. The CDR3 has 12 amino acids. Trimming left V 4 bases short and J 6 bases short, with 7 bases between. The germline CDR1 and CDR2 sequences are LNHDA and SQIVND (reference sequence). CDR3 in DNA: TGTGCCAGTAGTAACCGAGGTCAGCCCCAGCATTTT. It specifies CASSNRGQPQHF.

This chain uses TRBV2 with TRBJ1-2; 8 nucleotides agree with TRBD1. Germline CDR1 SNHLY, CDR2 FYNNEI. The CDR3 covers 13 residues. Trimming at V came to 5 bases and at J to 8 bases, leaving 7 bases not matched to a gene. The CDR3 region is CASSMDRVQGYTF. The CDR3 nucleotides are TGTGCCAGCAGTATGGACAGGGTACAGGGCTACACCTTC.

This chain links TRBV5-8 with TRBJ1-6, with 10 bases matching TRBD1. The trim removed 4 bases at V and 8 bases at J, leaving 3 bases unmatched. The germline V gene encodes CDR1 SGHTS and CDR2 YDEGEE. The CDR3 has 14 amino acids. The CDR3 DNA reads TGTGCCAGCAGCAGAGACAGGGGGCATTCACCCCTCCACTTT. Protein sequence: CASSRDRGHSPLHF. The whole variable domain, filled in from reference TRBV5-8 and TRBJ1-6, reads EAGVTQSPTHLIKTRGQQATLRCSPISGHTSVYWYQQALGLGLQFLLWYDEGEERNRGNFPPRFSGRQFPNYSSELNVNALELEDSALYLCASSRDRGHSPLHFGNGTRLTVT.

The chain uses TRBV13 and TRBJ1-5; 10 nucleotides match TRBD1. Per germline, CDR1 PRHDT and CDR2 FYEKMQ (reference sequence). This CDR3 contains 17 residues. Germline trimming cut 6 bases from V and 3 bases from J; bases unmatched to any gene: 11. CDR3 in DNA: TGTGCCAGCAGTAGGCGTACCGGGACAGGGGTCAATCAGCCCCAGCATTTT. Protein: CASSRRTGTGVNQPQHF.

V is TRBV15 and J is TRBJ2-2, with a weak D call TRBD2 (5 bases). The CDR3 is 14 amino acids. CDR1 and CDR2 (germline): LNHNV, YYDKDF (reference sequence). The V and J ends lost 3 bases and 2 bases respectively, with 7 bases between them. CDR3 DNA sequence: TGTGCCACCAGCAGCGAGGGTAACACCGGGGAGCTGTTTTTT. Translated, it gives CATSSEGNTGELFF.

CDR3 nucleotide sequence: TGTGCCAGTAGTCCCCGGGGGGGAGGCAATCAGCCCCAGCATTTT. Translated: CASSPRGGGNQPQHF. This rearrangement joins TRBV19 to TRBJ1-5; perhaps TRBD1 as D (5 bases). Germline assignment: CDR1 LNHDA and CDR2 SQIVND (reference sequence). The V end lost 5 bases, the J end lost 2 bases, and 13 bases lay between the germline ends. The CDR3 is 15 amino acids.

The genes are TRBV6-6 and TRBJ2-1, with D possibly matching TRBD2 (6 bases). Germline V gives CDR1 MNHNY, CDR2 SVGAGI (reference sequence). This CDR3 contains 13 residues. V was clipped by 8 bases and J by 5 bases, with 13 bases between them. The DNA for the CDR3 is TGTGCCAGCCACCGGGACTGGAACAATGAGCAGTTCTTC. Translation gives CASHRDWNNEQFF.

V usage is TRBV25-1 and J usage is TRBJ2-1; D perhaps matches TRBD2 (5 bases). Germline V gene lookup returns CDR1 MGHDK and CDR2 SYGVNS. This CDR3 is 16 amino acids long. The V and J ends lost 4 bases and 2 bases respectively, with 15 bases between them. CDR3 sequence (DNA): TGTGCCAGCAGTGGATGGACGGGAAACACCTACAATGAGCAGTTCTTC. It codes for CASSGWTGNTYNEQFF.

The CDR3 sequence: CASSLGAGDQPQHF. The CDR3 nucleotides read TGTGCCAGCAGCTTGGGGGCAGGGGATCAGCCCCAGCATTTT. This chain joins TRBV5-8 and TRBJ1-5; possibly TRBD1 for D (6 bases). Germline V lookup: CDR1 SGHTS, CDR2 YDEGEE. The CDR3 has 14 residues. Deletions cut 0 bases from V and 5 bases from J, with 9 bases between. The complete variable domain, with remaining parts taken from reference TRBV5-8 and TRBJ1-5, reads EAGVTQSPTHLIKTRGQQATLRCSPISGHTSVYWYQQALGLGLQFLLWYDEGEERNRGNFPPRFSGRQFPNYSSELNVNALELEDSALYLCASSLGAGDQPQHFGDGTRLSIL.

This clone was found once. Here the CDR3 reads CASHRDRGPYTEAFF. The CDR3 DNA reads as TGCGCCAGCCACCGGGACAGGGGCCCCTACACTGAAGCTTTCTTT. This rearrangement joins TRBV10-1 to TRBJ1-1; TRBD1 aligns across 10 bases. The CDR3 length is 15 residues. Germline values: CDR1 WNHNN, CDR2 SYGVQD (reference sequence). V trimming: 8 bases; J trimming: 3 bases; junction bases outside the gene matches: 9.

This clone has a single count. The V and J genes are TRBV21-1 and TRBJ2-7; the table's D gene call, TRBD2, was not cross checked with the DNA. TRBV21-1 is tagged as a pseudogene. The CDR3 extends over 21 amino acids. The CDR3 protein is CASSKLNLKAWGGPKSYEQYF. The CDR3 DNA follows: TGTGCCAGCAGCAAGTTGAATCTTAAGGCTTGGGGAGGGCCAAAATCCTACGAGCAGTACTTC.

The genes are TRBV6-1 and TRBJ2-7; 7 positions agree with TRBD1. The CDR3 length is 17 residues. J was trimmed by 6 bases and V by 2 bases; bases with no gene match: 16. Germline CDR1 reads MNHNS; CDR2 reads SASEGT. The CDR3 reads CASSEFTRPAGGGEQYF. In DNA, the CDR3 is TGTGCCAGCAGTGAATTCACTAGACCGGCAGGGGGTGGCGAGCAGTACTTC.

This chain joins TRBV24-1 and TRBJ2-2, with D possibly matching TRBD2 (5 bases). The CDR3 spans 14 residues. Germline V gene sequence: CDR1 KGHDR, CDR2 SFDVKD. V gave up 7 bases and J gave up 3 bases, with 11 bases separating them. CDR3 bases: TGTGCCACCAGGGCATTCGGGGACACCGGGGAGCTGTTTTTT. This encodes CATRAFGDTGELFF.

CDR3 nucleotides: TGCGCCAGCAGCTTTACAGGGGCCTGGGGCTACACCTTC. Translation gives CASSFTGAWGYTF. The chain recombines TRBV5-1 with TRBJ1-2, with 7 bases aligning to TRBD1. CDR3 length: 13 amino acids. The germline V gene encodes CDR1 SGHRS and CDR2 YFSETQ. Trimming at V came to 2 bases and at J to 8 bases, leaving 6 bases not matched to a gene.